The 21 T cell receptor beta chains listed next were all sequenced from one sample in a study of T cell changes during pregnancy in multiple sclerosis (dated 2019 in TCRdb). The method behind the library was the immunoSEQ multiplex PCR assay. TCRdb mirrors the immuneACCESS table, restricted to in-frame sequences. Some clones are absent from its copies; in checked studies, under half trace to an unresolved V gene, and the reason for the others is unknown. Across this sample there are around 54,000 clones, with 92% seen only once. The top ten clonotypes cover 0.61% of the sample. The sample in question was CD4+ T cells from peripheral blood mononuclear cells, obtained after pregnancy. Receptor source: a female donor in good health, enrolled as a control in a pregnancy study.

The chain employs TRBV4-2 and TRBJ1-2, with 8 bases lining up with TRBD1. Germline CDR1 reads LGHNA; CDR2 reads YNFKEQ. Trimming took 1 base from V and 5 from J; bases not matched to a gene: 0. CDR3 size: 13 residues. The CDR3 protein is CASSQGTGYGYTF. CDR3 coding DNA: TGTGCCAGCAGCCAAGGGACAGGGTATGGCTACACCTTC.

V is TRBV5-1 and J is TRBJ2-5; 7 bases are a match to TRBD1. CDR3 length: 14 residues. Germline assignment: CDR1 SGHRS and CDR2 YFSETQ. The V segment lost 0 bases and the J segment 1 base; nucleotides outside the gene matches: 0. The CDR3 coding sequence is TGCGCCAGCAGCTTGGGGGACAGCCAAGAGACCCAGTACTTC. This encodes CASSLGDSQETQYF.

The chain has TRBV5-4 and TRBJ1-2; maybe TRBD1 (5 bases). From germline, CDR1 is SGHNT and CDR2 YYREEE (reference sequence). This CDR3 has 13 residues. V was trimmed by 4 bases and J by 2 bases, leaving 9 bases between them. The CDR3 is CASSPDRNYGYTF. CDR3 in DNA: TGTGCCAGCAGCCCCGACAGAAACTATGGCTACACCTTC.

The chain joins TRBV6-1 to TRBJ1-6; D is unclear. The CDR3 covers 15 residues. V lost 1 base to trimming and J lost 5 bases, with 9 bases between them. The germline gives CDR1 MNHNS, CDR2 SASEGT. CDR3 sequence reads: CASSEGDRDNSPLHF. CDR3 sequence (DNA): TGTGCCAGCAGTGAAGGTGATCGGGATAATTCACCCCTCCACTTT.

This sequence joins TRBV6-6 and TRBJ2-1; TRBD2 matches 8 bases. Germline loops: CDR1 MNHNY, CDR2 SVGAGI (reference sequence). The CDR3 spans 16 residues. The trim removed 0 bases at V and 5 bases at J, leaving 6 bases unmatched. The CDR3 sequence: CASSYSGAGGDNEQFF. In nucleotides, the CDR3 is TGTGCCAGCAGTTACTCGGGGGCGGGAGGCGACAATGAGCAGTTCTTC.

This chain connects TRBV10-1 to TRBJ2-2; TRBD2 matches at 10 bases. V shed 6 bases, J shed 5 bases, and the junction held 6 bases outside the gene matches. This CDR3 has 15 amino acids. Germline CDR1 WNHNN, CDR2 SYGVQD (reference sequence). DNA of the CDR3: TGCGCCAGCAGAGTAGCGGGAGGAGGGACCGGGGAGCTGTTTTTT. Its translation: CASRVAGGGTGELFF.

In DNA form, the CDR3 reads TGTGCCAGCAGTCCCGACAGGGGGACCTACGAGCAGTACTTC. Translated: CASSPDRGTYEQYF. The V gene is TRBV6-5, the J gene TRBJ2-7, with 9 bases aligning to TRBD1. The CDR3 length is 14 residues. With 5 bases clipped from V and 2 bases from J, the junction kept 4 bases outside the gene matches. Looked up from germline, CDR1 is MNHEY and CDR2 is SVGAGI.

The chain joins TRBV6-5 to TRBJ1-2, with TRBD1 as a possible D gene (5 bases). Germline V CDR1 and CDR2: MNHEY, SVGAGI. The CDR3 is made up of 13 amino acids. With 5 bases removed from V and 8 bases from J, the gap between germline ends came to 15 bases. As DNA, the CDR3 is TGTGCCAGCAGTGCCGACAGACCCGGGGGCTACACCTTC. Protein product: CASSADRPGGYTF.

The V and J genes are TRBV5-1 and TRBJ2-7; 8 bases agree with TRBD2. There are 15 residues in the CDR3. The germline gives CDR1 SGHRS, CDR2 YFSETQ. The ends lost 4 bases at V and 3 bases at J; junction bases unmatched: 9. The chain's CDR3 is CASSPGTRGYYEQYF. For the CDR3, the DNA is TGCGCCAGCAGCCCCGGGACTAGGGGTTACTACGAGCAGTACTTC.

This clone was seen once. V and J are TRBV7-3 and TRBJ2-1; weak D call: TRBD1 (5 bases). Germline CDR1 SGHTA, CDR2 FQGTGA. Trimming removed 4 bases at V and 4 bases at J, with 8 bases between. This CDR3 has 13 amino acids. CDR3 DNA: TGTGCCAGCAGCTCAGGGTATTACAATGAGCAGTTCTTC. This sequence encodes CASSSGYYNEQFF.

The rearrangement joins TRBV5-4 to TRBJ2-2, with TRBD1 matching over 7 bases. Trimming took 2 bases from V and 1 from J; bases not matched to a gene: 8. Germline assignment: CDR1 SGHNT and CDR2 YYREEE (reference sequence). The CDR3 sequence is 17 residues long. The CDR3 DNA sequence: TGTGCCAGCAGCTTTGATCTAGGACAGGAGAACACCGGGGAGCTGTTTTTT. Its protein product is CASSFDLGQENTGELFF.

This clone was found once. The rearrangement joins TRBV30 to TRBJ2-5; D remains ambiguous. This CDR3 has 14 residues. Per germline, CDR1 GTSNPN and CDR2 SVGIG (reference sequence). Trimming pared 0 bases from V and 1 base from J, leaving 9 bases between. The CDR3 sequence: CAWSVLNSQETQYF. The CDR3, as DNA: TGTGCCTGGAGTGTACTAAATTCCCAAGAGACCCAGTACTTC.

In DNA, the CDR3 is TGCGCCAGCAGGCTCCGTAGCGGGGGCACTTACTATGGCTACACCTTC. It encodes CASRLRSGGTYYGYTF. The chain employs TRBV23-1 and TRBJ1-2; tentatively, D is TRBD1 (6 bases). TRBV23-1 is annotated as an ORF whose role is uncertain. The germline V and J ends were trimmed by 6 bases and 3 bases, with 20 bases remaining between them. The CDR3 consists of 16 residues.

V usage is TRBV10-3 and J usage is TRBJ1-6; D uncertain. CDR3 length: 13 residues. V lost 2 bases and J 7 bases, leaving 6 bases between the germline ends. Germline V gene lookup returns CDR1 ENHRY and CDR2 SYGVKD. CDR3 region: CAISEARNSPLHF. CDR3 nucleotides: TGTGCCATCAGTGAGGCGAGGAATTCACCCCTCCACTTT.

This rearrangement joins TRBV9 to TRBJ2-1; 9 nucleotides align to TRBD2. The CDR3 contains 15 residues. From germline, CDR1 is SGDLS and CDR2 YYNGEE. V shed 0 bases, J shed 6 bases, and the junction held 4 bases outside the gene matches. CDR3 DNA: TGTGCCAGCAGCGTAGGGTCTAGCGGGGTCAATGAGCAGTTCTTC. Its protein is CASSVGSSGVNEQFF.

This chain uses TRBV28 with TRBJ1-2, with D unresolved. Germline V gene sequence: CDR1 MDHEN, CDR2 SYDVKM. The CDR3 sequence is 12 residues long. V lost 2 bases and J lost 5, with 6 bases in between. CDR3 loop: CASSLMSYGYTF. The CDR3 DNA sequence: TGTGCCAGCAGTTTAATGAGTTATGGCTACACCTTC.

This clone was detected only once. The chain is built from TRBV5-6 and TRBJ1-1; D is unresolved. The CDR3 has 11 residues. CDR1 and CDR2 from the germline V gene are SGHDT and YYEEEE. V lost 4 bases and J 7 bases, leaving 8 bases between the germline ends. CDR3 residues: CASSRSSEAFF. DNA of the CDR3: TGTGCCAGCAGCAGGAGCAGTGAAGCTTTCTTT.

V and J are TRBV6-5 and TRBJ1-2; weak D call: TRBD1 (5 bases). The germline CDR1 and CDR2 sequences are MNHEY and SVGAGI. The CDR3 is made up of 15 amino acids. V shed 0 bases and J shed 2 bases, with 10 bases lying between them. The CDR3 here is CASSYSRGGNYGYTF. In DNA, the CDR3 is TGTGCCAGCAGTTACTCTCGCGGGGGGAACTATGGCTACACCTTC.

The gene calls are TRBV11-3 and TRBJ2-1, with 10 bases lining up with TRBD2. Germline CDR1 is SGHNT and CDR2 is YENEEA. The CDR3 is made up of 16 amino acids. V shed 0 bases and J 2 bases; nucleotides not matched to a gene: 1. Written as DNA, the CDR3 is TGTGCCAGCAGCTTAGACAGCGGGAGGGCCTACAATGAGCAGTTCTTC. It translates to CASSLDSGRAYNEQFF. Using reference TRBV11-3 and TRBJ2-1 for the parts outside the CDR3, the full variable domain is EAGVVQSPRYKIIEKKQPVAFWCNPISGHNTLYWYLQNLGQGPELLIRYENEEAVDDSQLPKDRFSAERLKGVDSTLKIQPAELGDSAVYLCASSLDSGRAYNEQFFGPGTRLTVL.

The V call is TRBV28, the J call TRBJ1-4, with 9 positions matching TRBD1. The CDR3 sequence is 13 residues long. The germline gives CDR1 MDHEN, CDR2 SYDVKM. V dropped 6 bases and J dropped 4; count of bases not matched to a gene: 0. Here the CDR3 DNA reads TGTGCCAGCAGGGACAGGGGTAATGAAAAACTGTTTTTT. The encoded protein is CASRDRGNEKLFF. Complete variable domain (other parts from reference TRBV28 and TRBJ1-4): DVKVTQSSRYLVKRTGEKVFLECVQDMDHENMFWYRQDPGLGLRLIYFSYDVKMKEKGDIPEGYSVSREKKERFSLILESASTNQTSMYLCASRDRGNEKLFFGSGTQLSVL.

There are a few counts of this clone. The V gene is TRBV27, the J gene TRBJ2-6; D gene ambiguous. Germline assignment: CDR1 MNHEY and CDR2 SMNVEV (reference sequence). V gave up 6 bases and J gave up 3 bases, with 12 bases separating them. This CDR3 contains 15 residues. The CDR3 spells CASSPRVGGANVLTF. The CDR3 nucleotides are TGTGCCAGCAGCCCCCGGGTGGGTGGGGCCAACGTCCTGACTTTC. The full variable domain, completed using reference TRBV27 and TRBJ2-6, is EAQVTQNPRYLITVTGKKLTVTCSQNMNHEYMSWYRQDPGLGLRQIYYSMNVEVTDKGDVPEGYKVSRKEKRNFPLILESPSPNQTSLYFCASSPRVGGANVLTFGAGSRLTVL.